This T cell receptor (beta chain) was sequenced during a study of blood T cell repertoires in COVID-19. Whole-study context: Material from acute and convalescent COVID-19 was sourced from the United States, Italy and Spain. PBMCs, B-cell-depleted T cells, or T cells were the source of the cDNA or gDNA that made up the material.

Original methodology: Reference gene primers were amplified, and this amplification served to estimate nucleated cell counts. The data were produced by immunoSEQ multiplex PCR, yet TCRdb's version contains in-frame clones alone and is incomplete. V, J and clone size are those of that table, while D and trimming were read from the DNA. This table holds approximately 220,000 clones, approximately 81% found once. V lost 4 bases and J lost 14; bases outside the gene matches: 23. Germline CDR1 and CDR2: SGHTA and FQGNSA. This CDR3 is built from 17 residues. This TCR came from a man between 45 and 60 years old who had recovered from COVID-19. Sequencing was performed on peripheral blood. The genes are TRBV7-2 and TRBJ2-1, with TRBD1 matching over 7 bases. The CDR3 DNA reads as TGTGCCAGCAGCTATTATATGGGGCCCCGGGACAGTTTTTTGGAGTTCTTC. Its translation is CASSYYMGPRDSFLEFF.